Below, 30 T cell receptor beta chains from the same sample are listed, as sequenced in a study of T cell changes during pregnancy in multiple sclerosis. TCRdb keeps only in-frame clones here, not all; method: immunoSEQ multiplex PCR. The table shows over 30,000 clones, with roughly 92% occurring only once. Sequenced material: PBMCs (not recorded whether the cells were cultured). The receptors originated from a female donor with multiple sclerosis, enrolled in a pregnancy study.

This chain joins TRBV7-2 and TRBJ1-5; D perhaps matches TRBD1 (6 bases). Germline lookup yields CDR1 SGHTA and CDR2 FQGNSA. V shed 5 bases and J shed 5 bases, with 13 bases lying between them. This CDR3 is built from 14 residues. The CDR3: CASSPGTSYQPQHF. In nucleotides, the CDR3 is TGTGCCAGCAGCCCTGGGACAAGTTATCAGCCCCAGCATTTT.

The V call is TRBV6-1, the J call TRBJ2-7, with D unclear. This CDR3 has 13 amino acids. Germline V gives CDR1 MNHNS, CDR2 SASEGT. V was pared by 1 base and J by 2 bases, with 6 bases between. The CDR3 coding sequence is TGTGCCAGCAGTGAAGGCTCCCCCTACGAGCAGTACTTC. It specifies CASSEGSPYEQYF.

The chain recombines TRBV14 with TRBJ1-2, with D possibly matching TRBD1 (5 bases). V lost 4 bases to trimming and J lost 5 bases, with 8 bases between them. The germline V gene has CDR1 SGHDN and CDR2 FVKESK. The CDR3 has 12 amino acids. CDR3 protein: CASSRGGYGYTF. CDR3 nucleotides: TGTGCCAGCAGCCGGGGGGGATATGGCTACACCTTC. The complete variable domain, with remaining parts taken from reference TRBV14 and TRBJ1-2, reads EAGVTQFPSHSVIEKGQTVTLRCDPISGHDNLYWYRRVMGKEIKFLLHFVKESKQDESGMPNNRFLAERTGGTYSTLKVQPAELEDSGVYFCASSRGGYGYTFGSGTRLTVV.

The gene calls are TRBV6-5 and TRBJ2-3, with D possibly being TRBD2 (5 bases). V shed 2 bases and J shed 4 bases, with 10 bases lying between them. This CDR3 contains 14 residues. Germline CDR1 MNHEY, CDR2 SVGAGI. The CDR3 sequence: CASSYARGSDTQYF. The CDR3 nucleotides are TGTGCCAGCAGTTACGCTCGGGGTTCAGATACGCAGTATTTT.

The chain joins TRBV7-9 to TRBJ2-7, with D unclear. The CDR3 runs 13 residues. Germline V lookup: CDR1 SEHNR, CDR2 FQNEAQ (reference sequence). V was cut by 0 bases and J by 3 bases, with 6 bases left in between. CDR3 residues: CASSLAPGYEQYF. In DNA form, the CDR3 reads TGTGCCAGCAGCTTAGCTCCAGGCTACGAGCAGTACTTC.

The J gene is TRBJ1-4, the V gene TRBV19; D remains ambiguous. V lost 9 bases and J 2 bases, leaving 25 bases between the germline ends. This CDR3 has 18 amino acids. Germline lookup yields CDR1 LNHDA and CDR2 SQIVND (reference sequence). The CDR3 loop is CASLTYPEPSITNEKLFF. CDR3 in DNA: TGTGCCAGCCTCACCTACCCGGAACCGTCCATCACTAATGAAAAACTGTTTTTT.

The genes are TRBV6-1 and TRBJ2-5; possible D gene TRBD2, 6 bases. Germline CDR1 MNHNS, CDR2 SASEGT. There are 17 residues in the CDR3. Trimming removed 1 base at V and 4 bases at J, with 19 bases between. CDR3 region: CASSEGDGAREVETQYF. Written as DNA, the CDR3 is TGTGCCAGCAGTGAAGGAGACGGGGCGAGGGAGGTAGAGACCCAGTACTTC.

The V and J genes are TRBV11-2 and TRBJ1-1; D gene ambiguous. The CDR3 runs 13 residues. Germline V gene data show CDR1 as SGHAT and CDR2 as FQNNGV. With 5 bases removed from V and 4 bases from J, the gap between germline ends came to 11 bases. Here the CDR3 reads CASSPYPVTEAFF. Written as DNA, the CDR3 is TGTGCCAGCAGCCCTTACCCTGTCACTGAAGCTTTCTTT. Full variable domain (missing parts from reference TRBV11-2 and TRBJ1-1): EAGVAQSPRYKIIEKRQSVAFWCNPISGHATLYWYQQILGQGPKLLIQFQNNGVVDDSQLPKDRFSAERLKGVDSTLKIQPAKLEDSAVYLCASSPYPVTEAFFGQGTRLTVV.

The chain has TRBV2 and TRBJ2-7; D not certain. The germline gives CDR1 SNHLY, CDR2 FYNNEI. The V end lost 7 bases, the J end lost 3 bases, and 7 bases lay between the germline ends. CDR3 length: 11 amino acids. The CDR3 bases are TGTGCCAGCAAGTATAGCTACGAGCAGTACTTC. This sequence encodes CASKYSYEQYF.

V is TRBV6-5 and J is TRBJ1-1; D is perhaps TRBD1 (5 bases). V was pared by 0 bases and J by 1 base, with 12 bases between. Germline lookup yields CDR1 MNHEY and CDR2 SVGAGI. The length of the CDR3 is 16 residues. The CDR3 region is CASSYSSTGPNTEAFF. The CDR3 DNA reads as TGTGCCAGCAGTTACTCCTCGACGGGACCGAACACTGAAGCTTTCTTT.

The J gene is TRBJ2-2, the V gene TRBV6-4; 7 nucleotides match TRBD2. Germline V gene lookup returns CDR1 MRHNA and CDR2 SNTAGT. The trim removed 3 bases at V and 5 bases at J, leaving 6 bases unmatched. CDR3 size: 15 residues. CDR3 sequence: CASSEYAGETGELFF. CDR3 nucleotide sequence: TGTGCCAGCAGTGAGTACGCGGGAGAGACCGGGGAGCTGTTTTTT.

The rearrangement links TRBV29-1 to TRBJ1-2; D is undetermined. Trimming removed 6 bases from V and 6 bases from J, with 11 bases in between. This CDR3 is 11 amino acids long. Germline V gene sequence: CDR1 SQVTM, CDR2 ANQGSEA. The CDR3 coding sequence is TGCAGCGTCATGAAACTAGATGGCTACACCTTC. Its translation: CSVMKLDGYTF.

The DNA for the CDR3 is TGTGCCAGTAGTATATCCGGACAGGGGACGGGTGAGCAGTACTTC. The encoded protein is CASSISGQGTGEQYF. The chain carries TRBV19 and TRBJ2-7, with 9 bases that match TRBD1. The CDR3 is made up of 15 amino acids. Germline V CDR1 and CDR2: LNHDA, SQIVND (reference sequence). With V trimmed by 2 bases and J by 7 bases, 9 bases remained unmatched.

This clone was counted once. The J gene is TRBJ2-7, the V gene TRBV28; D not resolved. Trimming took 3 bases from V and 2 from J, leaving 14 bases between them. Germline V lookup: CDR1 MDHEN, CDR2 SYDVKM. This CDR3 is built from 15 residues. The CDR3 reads CASSLSGSGPYEQYF. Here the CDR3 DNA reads TGTGCCAGCAGTTTGTCCGGTTCGGGTCCCTACGAGCAGTACTTC.

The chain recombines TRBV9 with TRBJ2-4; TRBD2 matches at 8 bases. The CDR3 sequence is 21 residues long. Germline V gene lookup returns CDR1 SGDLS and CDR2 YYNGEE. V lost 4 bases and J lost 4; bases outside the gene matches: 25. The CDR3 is CASSPRDGGTSRLRAKNIQYF. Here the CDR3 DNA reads TGTGCCAGCAGCCCAAGAGATGGGGGGACTAGTCGGCTCAGGGCTAAAAACATTCAGTACTTC.

The CDR3 loop is CASRMGQGKNSETQYF. In nucleotides, the CDR3 is TGTGCCAGCAGGATGGGACAGGGGAAAAATTCAGAGACCCAGTACTTC. The V gene is TRBV27, the J gene TRBJ2-5, with 10 bases aligning to TRBD1. J gave up 4 bases and V 6 bases, and 11 bases lay outside the gene matches. This CDR3 contains 16 residues. Germline lookup yields CDR1 MNHEY and CDR2 SMNVEV (reference sequence).

CDR3 in DNA: TGTGCTAGTGGTTTGAACCCGAACACCGGGGAGCTGTTTTTT. Protein sequence: CASGLNPNTGELFF. J is TRBJ2-2 and V is TRBV12-5; D not resolved. The germline V gene has CDR1 LGHNT and CDR2 FRNRAP. The CDR3 consists of 14 residues. Trimming shortened V by 2 bases and J by 0 bases, and 4 bases separated the two germline ends. Using reference TRBV12-5 and TRBJ2-2 for the parts outside the CDR3, the full variable domain is DARVTQTPRHKVTEMGQEVTMRCQPILGHNTVFWYRQTMMQGLELLAYFRNRAPLDDSGMPKDRFSAEMPDATLATLKIQPSEPRDSAVYFCASGLNPNTGELFFGEGSRLTVL.

CDR3 region: CASSLGGGFAEAFF. As DNA, the CDR3 is TGCGCCAGCAGCTTGGGTGGGGGCTTCGCTGAAGCTTTCTTT. The chain has TRBV5-1 and TRBJ1-1, with a tentative D call TRBD1 (6 bases). CDR1 and CDR2 from the germline V gene are SGHRS and YFSETQ. Trimming left V 0 bases short and J 6 bases short, with 12 bases between. CDR3 length equals 14 residues.

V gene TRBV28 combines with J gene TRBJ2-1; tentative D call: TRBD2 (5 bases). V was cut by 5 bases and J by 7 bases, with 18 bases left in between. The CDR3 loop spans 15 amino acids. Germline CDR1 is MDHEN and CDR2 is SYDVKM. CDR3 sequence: CASSPTGRRANEQFF. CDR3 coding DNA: TGTGCCAGCAGTCCAACGGGTCGGCGGGCTAATGAGCAGTTCTTC.

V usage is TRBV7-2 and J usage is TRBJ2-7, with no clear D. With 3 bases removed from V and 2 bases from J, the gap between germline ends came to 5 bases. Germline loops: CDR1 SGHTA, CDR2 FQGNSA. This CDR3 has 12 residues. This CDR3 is CASSLPAYEQYF. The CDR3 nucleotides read TGTGCCAGCAGCTTGCCAGCCTACGAGCAGTACTTC.

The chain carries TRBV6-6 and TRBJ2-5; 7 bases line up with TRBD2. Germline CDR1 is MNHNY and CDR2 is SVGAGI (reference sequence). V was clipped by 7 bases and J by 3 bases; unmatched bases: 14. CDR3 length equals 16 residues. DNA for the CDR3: TGTGCCAGCACCAAGAGCGGGGCGCAGCTGAAAGAGACCCAGTACTTC. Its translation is CASTKSGAQLKETQYF.

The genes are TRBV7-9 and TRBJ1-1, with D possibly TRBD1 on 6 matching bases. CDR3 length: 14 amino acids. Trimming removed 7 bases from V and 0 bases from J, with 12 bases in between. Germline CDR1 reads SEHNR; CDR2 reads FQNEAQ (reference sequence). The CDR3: CASTPGVLNTEAFF. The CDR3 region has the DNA TGTGCCAGCACCCCAGGGGTCCTGAACACTGAAGCTTTCTTT.

The CDR3, as DNA: TGTGCCAGCAGACTAGCGGGAGGGCCGGGCACAGATACGCAGTATTTT. It specifies CASRLAGGPGTDTQYF. This chain joins TRBV6-6 and TRBJ2-3; 13 bases match TRBD2. Trimming removed 6 bases from V and 1 base from J; junction bases left unmatched: 4. Germline V gives CDR1 MNHNY, CDR2 SVGAGI (reference sequence). The length of the CDR3 is 16 residues.

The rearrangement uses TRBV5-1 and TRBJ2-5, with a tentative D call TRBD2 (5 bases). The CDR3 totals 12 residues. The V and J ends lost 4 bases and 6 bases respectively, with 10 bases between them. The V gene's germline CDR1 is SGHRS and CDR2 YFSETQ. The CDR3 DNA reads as TGCGCCAGCAGCGAGGGTTGGAAGACCCAGTACTTC. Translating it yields CASSEGWKTQYF.

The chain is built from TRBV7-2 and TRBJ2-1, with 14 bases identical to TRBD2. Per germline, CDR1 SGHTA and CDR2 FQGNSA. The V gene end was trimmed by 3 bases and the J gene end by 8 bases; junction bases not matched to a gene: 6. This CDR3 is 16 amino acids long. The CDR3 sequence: CASSLAGTSGSYEQFF. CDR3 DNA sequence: TGTGCCAGCAGCTTGGCAGGGACTAGCGGGAGCTATGAGCAGTTCTTC. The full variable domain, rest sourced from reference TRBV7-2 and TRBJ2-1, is GAGVSQSPSNKVTEKGKDVELRCDPISGHTALYWYRQSLGQGLEFLIYFQGNSAPDKSGLPSDRFSAERTGGSVSTLTIQRTQQEDSAVYLCASSLAGTSGSYEQFFGPGTRLTVL.

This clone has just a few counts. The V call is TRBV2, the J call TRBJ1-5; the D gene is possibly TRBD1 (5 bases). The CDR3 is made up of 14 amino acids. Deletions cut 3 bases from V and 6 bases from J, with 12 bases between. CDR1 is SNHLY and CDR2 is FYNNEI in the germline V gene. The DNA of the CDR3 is TGTGCCAGCAGTGATCAGGGAGGATCTCAGCCCCAGCATTTT. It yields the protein CASSDQGGSQPQHF.

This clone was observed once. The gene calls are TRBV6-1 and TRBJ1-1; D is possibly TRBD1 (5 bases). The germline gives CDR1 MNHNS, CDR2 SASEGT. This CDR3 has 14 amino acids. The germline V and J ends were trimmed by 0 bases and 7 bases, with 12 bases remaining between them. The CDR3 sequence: CASSEAGGESEAFF. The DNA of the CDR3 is TGTGCCAGCAGTGAAGCCGGGGGAGAGAGTGAAGCTTTCTTT.

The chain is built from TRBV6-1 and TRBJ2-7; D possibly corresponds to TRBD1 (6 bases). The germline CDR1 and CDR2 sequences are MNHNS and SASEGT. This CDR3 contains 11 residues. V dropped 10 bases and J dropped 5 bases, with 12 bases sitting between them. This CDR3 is CATTGLDEQYF. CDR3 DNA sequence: TGTGCCACCACAGGGTTAGACGAGCAGTACTTC.

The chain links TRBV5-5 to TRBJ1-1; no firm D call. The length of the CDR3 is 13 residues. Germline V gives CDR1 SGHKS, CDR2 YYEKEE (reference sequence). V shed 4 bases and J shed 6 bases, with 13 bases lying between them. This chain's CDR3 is CASSRASLPEAFF. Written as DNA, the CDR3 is TGTGCCAGCAGCCGGGCGTCTTTGCCTGAAGCTTTCTTT.

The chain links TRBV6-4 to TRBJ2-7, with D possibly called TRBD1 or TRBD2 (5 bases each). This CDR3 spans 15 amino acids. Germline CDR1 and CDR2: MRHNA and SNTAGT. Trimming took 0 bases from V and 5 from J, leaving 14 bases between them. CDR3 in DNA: TGTGCCAGCAGTGACTCTAATAAGGGACCAGACGAGCAGTACTTC. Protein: CASSDSNKGPDEQYF.